This T cell receptor (beta chain) was recovered during a study of shared clonotypes between healthy human individuals. Germline CDR1 reads SGHDT; CDR2 reads YYEEEE. V was clipped by 3 bases and J by 1 base, with 14 bases between them. CDR3 length equals 15 residues. CD45RO negativity and positive selection for CCR7 defined naive CD8 cells, a population that excluded terminally differentiated effector memory CD45RA+ cells. The protocol was immunoSEQ multiplex PCR, while the TCRdb copy is restricted to in-frame clones and leaves out a portion. The sample lists about 1,900,000 clones; about 95% were seen once.

The sequence derives from a man aged 18 to 35 in good health. The chain joins TRBV5-6 to TRBJ2-7, with D perhaps matching TRBD2 (6 bases). The sample consisted of naive CD8+ T cells sorted from blood. CDR3: CASSYARGSSYEQYF. The CDR3 DNA reads as TGTGCCAGCAGCTATGCCCGGGGGTCGTCCTACGAGCAGTACTTC.